The text below deals with one TCR beta chain. What it binds is not known. Primers included in the PCR were 60 Vbeta and 13 Jbeta primers. Profiled with immunoSEQ multiplex PCR; TCRdb holds only in-frame clones, not every one. This table has about 150,000 clones, over 60% appearing once. The sample is drawn from a study of cytomegalovirus exposure and HLA in healthy donors. Study-wide points: Altogether, 150 to 200 TCR beta chains were recorded as cytomegalovirus-associated. When a later analysis compared HLA-associated TCR beta chains with equally common others, the HLA-associated chains turned out to be more clonally expanded and to have lower generation probabilities. A later analysis linked a missense variant in DCLRE1C to the trimming of TCR beta V and J genes.

This CDR3 has 15 residues. Per the germline V gene, CDR1 is MNHGY and CDR2 is SVAAGI. V lost 0 bases and J lost 7; bases outside the gene matches: 6. The specimen was PBMCs. The receptor was derived from a male donor in good health and CMV-seronegative. V is TRBV6-9 and J is TRBJ1-5, with 7 bases fitting TRBD1. The DNA for the CDR3 is TGTGCCAGCAGTTATTCCACAGGGGTGGAACAGCCCCAGCATTTT. The encoded protein is CASSYSTGVEQPQHF.